The 6 T cell receptor beta chains presented below share a single source sample, sequenced in a study of cytomegalovirus exposure and HLA in healthy donors. PCR amplification relied on 60 Vbeta primers (plus 13 Jbeta primers). Assay used: immunoSEQ multiplex PCR; TCRdb lists only in-frame clones, some missing. The table lists 90,000 to 150,000 clones, over 65% of them singletons. The source material was PBMCs. The receptor source for this set is a woman younger than 45 in good health and CMV-seropositive.

This clone showed up just once. The rearrangement uses TRBV5-1 and TRBJ1-1; 7 nucleotides agree with TRBD1. The J segment lost 1 base and the V segment lost 4 bases, leaving 10 bases of the junction unmatched. Germline CDR1 reads SGHRS; CDR2 reads YFSETQ. This CDR3 is 16 amino acids long. In DNA, the CDR3 is TGCGCCAGCAGCATAGCAGGGGGTAAAAGGAACACTGAAGCTTTCTTT. This translates into CASSIAGGKRNTEAFF.

This rearrangement joins TRBV10-3 to TRBJ2-1; TRBD1 is a possible D gene (5 bases). The CDR3 loop spans 16 amino acids. The V end lost 2 bases, the J end lost 8 bases, and 19 bases lay between the germline ends. Germline CDR1 reads ENHRY; CDR2 reads SYGVKD. In DNA, the CDR3 is TGTGCCATCAGTGAGGCCCGACAGACCCGAGAGGATGAGCAGTTCTTC. It specifies CAISEARQTREDEQFF.

The J gene is TRBJ2-4, the V gene TRBV4-1, with D maybe TRBD2 (5 bases). The germline V and J ends were trimmed by 6 bases and 6 bases, with 12 bases remaining between them. The CDR3 is made up of 13 amino acids. Germline V gives CDR1 MGHRA, CDR2 YSYEKL. The CDR3 protein is CASSERGSNIQYF. The CDR3 coding sequence is TGCGCCAGCAGTGAACGGGGATCAAACATTCAGTACTTC.

This rearrangement joins TRBV6-5 to TRBJ1-2; no reliable D call. There are 12 residues in the CDR3. Deletions cut 7 bases from V and 3 bases from J, with 9 bases between. Germline CDR1 and CDR2: MNHEY and SVGAGI. CDR3 sequence: CASTGRDYGYTF. CDR3 bases: TGTGCCAGCACCGGGAGGGACTATGGCTACACCTTC.

The chain links TRBV5-5 to TRBJ2-7; the D gene is possibly TRBD2 (5 bases). Germline CDR1 SGHKS, CDR2 YYEKEE (reference sequence). The CDR3 loop spans 14 amino acids. V lost 3 bases and J lost 5, with 15 bases in between. The CDR3 region has the DNA TGTGCCAGCAGCTGGGAAGCGGTCCGGGACGAGCAGTACTTC. Translation gives CASSWEAVRDEQYF.

The V call is TRBV5-1, the J call TRBJ2-5, with no clear D. Trimming cost V 0 bases and J 3 bases, with 6 bases left between them. The CDR3 is made up of 13 amino acids. Looked up from germline, CDR1 is SGHRS and CDR2 is YFSETQ. The DNA for the CDR3 is TGCGCCAGCAGCTTGGGGGCGAAAGAGACCCAGTACTTC. Translation: CASSLGAKETQYF. Filled out from reference TRBV5-1 and TRBJ2-5, the complete variable domain reads KAGVTQTPRYLIKTRGQQVTLSCSPISGHRSVSWYQQTPGQGLQFLFEYFSETQRNKGNFPGRFSGRQFSNSRSEMNVSTLELGDSALYLCASSLGAKETQYFGPGTRLLVL.